This entry features one T cell receptor beta chain sequence. Its antigen has not been determined. Qualities for individual bases were not recorded, and no much larger clone is one base off. These data come from a study of T cell changes during pregnancy in multiple sclerosis (dated by TCRdb to about 2019). Regarding the research as a whole: In women with multiple sclerosis, the researchers looked at how the T cell repertoire shifted as pregnancy progressed.

The CDR3 measures 13 amino acids from cysteine to phenylalanine. Here the CDR3 DNA is all that survives: 39 bases in frame from base 1. V has 8 bases trimmed and J has 0 bases trimmed; junction bases matching no gene number 2. As encoded in the germline V gene, CDR1 is SNHLY while CDR2 is FYNNEI. Library preparation employed the immunoSEQ multiplex PCR assay. TCRdb mirrors the immuneACCESS table, restricted to in-frame sequences. Some clones are absent from its copies; in checked studies, under half trace to an unresolved V gene, and the reason for the others is unknown. For this sample the table gives more than 40,000 clones, of which almost 95% were detected only once. Around 4.7% of the sample goes to the ten largest clones.

This sequence was found in a female donor with multiple sclerosis, enrolled in a pregnancy study. Sequencing used CD8+ T cells from peripheral blood mononuclear cells, obtained in the first trimester of pregnancy. The receptor chain draws on TRBV2 and TRBJ2-7; 9 nucleotides in the junction match TRBD1. The CDR3 region: CASWDRVSYEQYF. The bases are TGTGCCAGCTGGGACAGGGTCTCCTACGAGCAGTACTTC.